The entry below describes one TCR beta chain. Its binding antigen is unknown. The input lacks base qualities; no much larger clone sits a single base away. TCRbeta CDR3 regions were amplified from genomic DNA using the immunoSEQ Assay, a bias-controlled multiplex PCR. The source study handled its data this way. Nucleated cell counts per sample were estimated from amplification of reference gene primers within the assay. Sequence reads were collapsed and filtered to measure the absolute abundance of every unique TCRbeta CDR3 rearrangement. For each sample, productive Simpson clonality was calculated as the square root of Simpson's diversity index across productive rearrangements. TCRdb retrieved this table from immuneACCESS and kept in-frame rearrangements only. Not all clones are present; in checked studies, unresolved V genes account for under half, and no reason is known for the remainder. V and J calls and clone size follow that table, whereas D and trimming were derived from the DNA. Here the sample has some 96,000 clones; roughly 86% occur a single time. 9% to 12% of the sample is in the top ten clones.

The data stem from a study of blood T cell repertoires in COVID-19 (dated by TCRdb to 2018 to 2020). About the investigation overall: Samples covering the acute and convalescent phases of COVID-19 were provided by collaborators in the United States, Italy and Spain. The material from the prospective study consisted of cDNA or gDNA derived from T cells, B-cell-depleted T cells, or PBMCs. Subjects who had been exposed to COVID-19, were actively infected with it, or had recovered from it provided the deeply sampled blood TCRbeta repertoires that made up the dataset. The repertoires were made available in a free public database intended to serve as a resource for research on the immune response to SARS-CoV-2. The samples were drawn from two sources: the first 160 participants of the ongoing ImmuneRACE study, and 1,254 subjects contributed by 6 global collaborators. Sample metadata almost always included a de-identified subject ID, COVID-19 status, age in years and sex. HLA class I and class II types, where available, came from metadata supplied by the sample provider rather than from assay-based typing.

The germline V gene (reference sequence) yields SEHNR for CDR1 and FQNEAQ for CDR2. V lost 6 bases and J lost 0 bases, and the count of bases not matched to a germline gene is 9. CDR3 length: 18 amino acids, cysteine to phenylalanine. The only DNA kept is the CDR3, 54 bases in frame from the first base. Findings and caveats that apply to the study as a whole: How much clinical and demographic metadata was included differed by source and by participant, and the metadata was provided uncurated.

Whole blood was collected in K2EDTA tubes by collaborating institutions according to the institutions' own protocols. For TCRbeta analysis, collaborator samples were shipped as frozen whole blood, as isolated PBMCs, or as DNA extracted from either sample type. The TCR comes from a man aged 45 to 65 with acute or convalescent COVID-19. The sample taken for sequencing was peripheral blood. The chain uses TRBV7-9 and TRBJ2-1; 12 junctional bases match TRBD2. The CDR3 protein is CASRPLAGGVLSYNEQFF. The DNA is as follows: TGTGCCAGCAGACCTCTAGCGGGAGGGGTCCTCTCCTACAATGAGCAGTTCTTC.